The 4 T cell receptor beta chains in this list originate from one sample, sequenced in a study of T cells after yellow fever vaccination (dated by TCRdb to between 2017 and 2020). Libraries came from 5' RACE. These reads were obtained on an Illumina NovaSeq 6000. The raw public reads went through TCRdb reprocessing: fastp at Q25, MiXCR clone calling, in-frame beta chains kept. For every CDR3 protein sequence, its rows merge into one entry that carries the most common genes and DNA. The sample table contains 400,000 to 450,000 distinct CDR3 sequences; only one count was recorded for under 20% of them. About a sixth of the sample lies in the top ten. The treatment or condition label, as the study defines it: live attenuated yellow fever vaccine strain. The material was PBMCs, obtained before the yellow fever booster vaccination. These receptors came from a man younger than 35 who received the YFV17D yellow fever vaccine.

The genes are TRBV27 and TRBJ2-3, with a possible D match to TRBD2 (7 bases). The germline gives CDR1 MNHEY, CDR2 SMNVEV (reference sequence). The CDR3 loop spans 14 amino acids. Trimming removed 3 bases from V and 8 bases from J, with 15 bases in between. Written as DNA, the CDR3 is TGTGCCAGCAGTTTTGCCGGGGGGCATGGTACGCAGTATTTT. Amino acid sequence: CASSFAGGHGTQYF.

This clonotype was seen more than once but under ten times. Sequence at one end of the junction differs from germline and may be a read error. The chain links TRBV11-2 to TRBJ2-4, with D maybe TRBD1 (5 bases). Germline CDR1 and CDR2: SGHAT and FQNNGV. The CDR3 runs 15 residues. The CDR3 here is CASSLDGAAKSIQYF. CDR3 nucleotides: TGTGCCAGCAGCTTAGATGGGGCAGCCAAAAGCATTCAGTACTTC. Looking up the rest from reference TRBV11-2 and TRBJ2-4 gives the full variable domain: EAGVAQSPRYKIIEKRQSVAFWCNPISGHATLYWYQQILGQGPKLLIQFQNNGVVDDSQLPKDRFSAERLKGVDSTLKIQPAKLEDSAVYLCASSLDGAAKSIQYFGAGTRLSVL.

This rearrangement joins TRBV12-3 or TRBV12-4 to TRBJ2-1; 10 bases match TRBD2. V was pared by 0 bases and J by 8 bases, with 7 bases of the junction left unmatched. This CDR3 contains 16 residues. The CDR3 loop reads CASSLALSGGADEQFF. CDR3 DNA: TGTGCCAGCAGTTTAGCGCTAAGCGGGGGGGCGGATGAGCAGTTCTTC.

J is TRBJ2-7 and V is TRBV4-2; 10 bases are a match to TRBD1. The germline gives CDR1 LGHNA, CDR2 YNFKEQ. After removal of 3 bases from V and 7 bases from J, the junction contained 18 bases not matched to a gene. This CDR3 is built from 18 residues. The CDR3 bases are TGTGCCAGCAGCCAGGGTCGACAGGGGGCGAGGCCCCTCGGGGAGCAGTACTTC. Its protein product is CASSQGRQGARPLGEQYF.